This is a list of T cell receptor beta chains from one sample in a study of PD-1 blockade in classical Hodgkin lymphoma. The assay was immunoSEQ multiplex PCR, and TCRdb's table has in-frame clones only and misses some. Of around 30,000 clones in the sample, 90% to 95% were seen once. Here the sequenced sample was CD4+ T cells from blood, taken before the fourth cycle of nivolumab. Receptors were obtained from a human donor with classical Hodgkin lymphoma. CDR3s include the opening cysteine and the closing phenylalanine or tryptophan. D genes are given only for firm matches. Size tells how often a clone was seen (once, few, many) or the class of an expanded clone, and some rows leave it out.

d_call | j_call | cdr3_length | v_call | clone_size | cdr3_nt | cdr3_aa
. | TRBJ1-5 | 17 | TRBV18 | . | TGTGCCAGCTCACCATATAATACAGCGCAGTCCGATCAGCCCCAGCATTTT | CASSPYNTAQSDQPQHF
. | TRBJ2-7 | 15 | TRBV28 | . | TGTGCCAGCAGTAGCCACGGGACGAGTCCCTACGAGCAGTACTTC | CASSSHGTSPYEQYF
. | TRBJ2-2 | 12 | TRBV5-4 | . | TGTGCCAGCAGCTTTCGCACCGGGGAGCTGTTTTTT | CASSFRTGELFF
. | TRBJ1-2 | 14 | TRBV11-2 | . | TGTGCCAGCAGCTTAGATCCCCTTAGCTATGGCTACACCTTC | CASSLDPLSYGYTF
TRBD1 | TRBJ1-1 | 15 | TRBV30 | . | TGTGCCTGGACAGGGGGCGCGAAAGGGAACACTGAAGCTTTCTTT | CAWTGGAKGNTEAFF
. | TRBJ2-7 | 14 | TRBV6-1 | . | TGTGCCAGCAGTGAAGAGGGGGGGGCCTACGAGCAGTACTTC | CASSEEGGAYEQYF
TRBD1 | TRBJ1-2 | 14 | TRBV6-5 | . | TGTGCCAGCAGTTGGACAGGGGGGTTCGAGGGCTACACCTTC | CASSWTGGFEGYTF
. | TRBJ1-1 | 13 | TRBV7-7 | . | TGTGCTAGCAGCGAGGACAGATACGCTGAAGCTTTCTTT | CASSEDRYAEAFF
TRBD1 | TRBJ1-1 | 16 | TRBV6-6 | once | TGTGCCAGCAGCCGGGGGCGGGGACAGGCTAACACTGAAGCTTTCTTT | CASSRGRGQANTEAFF
. | TRBJ2-1 | 12 | TRBV5-1 | . | TGCGCCAGCAGCTGGGACCAACTGACACAGTTCTTC | CASSWDQLTQFF
. | TRBJ2-6 | 14 | TRBV30 | . | TGTGCCTGGACTAGGTACTCTGGGGCCAACGTCCTGACTTTC | CAWTRYSGANVLTF
. | TRBJ2-7 | 14 | TRBV6-5 | . | TGTGCCAGCAGTTACGACAGCCTGACGACCGAGCAGTACTTC | CASSYDSLTTEQYF
. | TRBJ1-3 | 14 | TRBV7-9 | . | TGTGCCAGCAGCTCAAGGACGGCTGGAAACACCATATATTTT | CASSSRTAGNTIYF
TRBD1 | TRBJ2-2 | 14 | TRBV30 | . | TGTGCCTGGACAAGACAGGGAGCCACCGGGGAGCTGTTTTTT | CAWTRQGATGELFF
. | TRBJ2-4 | 12 | TRBV2 | . | TGTGCCAGCAGTGAAGCCCCGAGGATTCAGTACTTC | CASSEAPRIQYF
TRBD2 | TRBJ2-7 | 17 | TRBV7-8 | once | TGTGCCAGCAGCTATAGGACTAGCGGACACGGGATCGGCGAGCAGTACTTC | CASSYRTSGHGIGEQYF
. | TRBJ2-7 | 14 | TRBV30 | once | TGTGCCTGGAGTAATCCCCCACGGGAGTACGAGCAGTACTTC | CAWSNPPREYEQYF
TRBD2 | TRBJ2-3 | 15 | TRBV10-2 | . | TGCGCCAGCAGTGAGACTTCGGGGGGTGCAGATACGCAGTATTTT | CASSETSGGADTQYF
TRBD1 | TRBJ1-5 | 15 | TRBV2 | . | TGTGCCAGCAGTGCCTTACAGGGGGCGGATCAGCCCCAGCATTTT | CASSALQGADQPQHF
. | TRBJ1-4 | 16 | TRBV9 | . | TGTGCCAGCAGCGCCCGACTGGGGGGGGCGAATGAAAAACTGTTTTTT | CASSARLGGANEKLFF
. | TRBJ1-2 | 12 | TRBV29-1 | once | TGCAGCGTTGATCCGGTGGCCTATGGCTACACCTTC | CSVDPVAYGYTF
. | TRBJ1-3 | 16 | TRBV5-1 | . | TGCGCCAGCAGCTTATTCCAGGGTGGCTCTGGAAACACCATATATTTT | CASSLFQGGSGNTIYF
. | TRBJ1-1 | 14 | TRBV5-1 | . | TGCGCCAGCAGCTTGGTGCAGGGGAACACTGAAGCTTTCTTT | CASSLVQGNTEAFF
TRBD1 | TRBJ2-1 | 15 | TRBV29-1 | . | TGCAGCGTTGGGAGTAGGGGGCTTCCGAACAATGAGCAGTTCTTC | CSVGSRGLPNNEQFF
. | TRBJ2-1 | 13 | TRBV27 | . | TGTGCCAGCAGTAACCGACAGGATGGTGAGCAGTTCTTC | CASSNRQDGEQFF
TRBD2 | TRBJ2-2 | 16 | TRBV7-7 | few | TGTGCTAGCAGCGTATCTAGCGGGAGCCTCACCGGGGAGCTGTTTTTT | CASSVSSGSLTGELFF
. | TRBJ2-3 | 15 | TRBV12-5 | once | TGTGCTAGTACCCCAGGTCCGGATCCCACAGATACGCAGTATTTT | CASTPGPDPTDTQYF
. | TRBJ2-4 | 16 | TRBV28 | . | TGTGCCAGCAGTTCTCCCACAACTGGGGGGTGGCACATTCAGTACTTC | CASSSPTTGGWHIQYF
TRBD1 | TRBJ2-2 | 16 | TRBV30 | few | TGTGCCTGGAGTGTGGGACAGGCCCCAGGGGCCGGGGAGCTGTTTTTT | CAWSVGQAPGAGELFF
. | TRBJ2-5 | 11 | TRBV4-1 | . | TGCGCCAGCAGCCAAGGCAGTGTTTATGACTTC | CASSQGSVYDF
. | TRBJ2-7 | 11 | TRBV19 | . | TGTGCCAGTGGCTTTCCGAACGAGCAGTACTTC | CASGFPNEQYF
TRBD1 | TRBJ1-2 | 13 | TRBV6-1 | . | TGTGCCAGCAGCCGCGGGACAGCTGATGGCTACACCTTC | CASSRGTADGYTF
. | TRBJ1-1 | 12 | TRBV29-1 | . | TGCAGCGTTGCGTGGGGGAACACTGAAGCTTTCTTT | CSVAWGNTEAFF
TRBD2 | TRBJ2-1 | 17 | TRBV10-1 | . | TGCGCCAGCAGTGATCCGCGAGGGACTAGCGGGGCGAATGAGCAGTTCTTC | CASSDPRGTSGANEQFF
. | TRBJ1-1 | 14 | TRBV9 | . | TGTGCCAGCAGCGTAGCTGCCGTGAACACTGAAGCTTTCTTT | CASSVAAVNTEAFF
TRBD2 | TRBJ2-2 | 15 | TRBV25-1 | . | TGTGCCAGCAGTGCCCCGGGACTAAACACCGGGGAGCTGTTTTTT | CASSAPGLNTGELFF
. | TRBJ2-7 | 16 | TRBV28 | . | TGTGCCAGCAGTTTACAAAAGGGTCGACCACCTTACGAGCAGTACTTC | CASSLQKGRPPYEQYF
TRBD2 | TRBJ2-7 | 15 | TRBV15 | . | TGTGCCACCAGCGCTGGACTAGCGGGAGGATACGAGCAGTACTTC | CATSAGLAGGYEQYF
. | TRBJ1-4 | 15 | TRBV30 | . | TGTGCCTGGAGTGTACCCTACAGGGCCGAGGAAAAACTGTTTTTT | CAWSVPYRAEEKLFF
TRBD2 | TRBJ2-3 | 17 | TRBV7-8 | . | TGTGCCAGCAGCTTATTTGCTAGCGGGAGTTCTGTAGATACGCAGTATTTT | CASSLFASGSSVDTQYF
TRBD1 | TRBJ1-1 | 14 | TRBV6-6 | . | TGTGCCAGCAGTTCCGGACAGGTGAACACTGAAGCTTTCTTT | CASSSGQVNTEAFF
. | TRBJ1-5 | 12 | TRBV19 | . | TGTGCCAGTAGTATAGAGGGACAGCCCCAGCATTTT | CASSIEGQPQHF
. | TRBJ2-2 | 12 | TRBV7-3 | . | TGTGCCAGCAGCTCCACTCCCGGGGAGCTGTTTTTT | CASSSTPGELFF
. | TRBJ2-1 | 11 | TRBV20-1 | . | TGCAGTGCTAGGGGAAGGGGCGAGCAGTTCTTC | CSARGRGEQFF
. | TRBJ2-4 | 15 | TRBV7-9 | . | TGTGCCAGCAGTGCCCTCCGGGACAAAGAGAACATTCAGTACTTC | CASSALRDKENIQYF
. | TRBJ2-5 | 12 | TRBV5-4 | . | TGTGCCAGCAGCTTGGATTGGGAGACCCAGTACTTC | CASSLDWETQYF
. | TRBJ1-6 | 13 | TRBV19 | . | TGTGCCAGTAGTCCAAATCGGGATTCACCCCTCCACTTT | CASSPNRDSPLHF
TRBD1 | TRBJ1-5 | 15 | TRBV6-1 | . | TGTGCCAGCAGTGAAACAGGGGCCCGCAATCAGCCCCAGCATTTT | CASSETGARNQPQHF
. | TRBJ2-5 | 15 | TRBV4-1 | . | TGCGCCAGCAGCCAAGATGTGAACTACCGAGAGACCCAGTACTTC | CASSQDVNYRETQYF
. | TRBJ1-4 | 14 | TRBV13 | . | TGTGCCAGCAGCGCTCAGGGATACCGGGAAAAACTGTTTTTT | CASSAQGYREKLFF
. | TRBJ2-3 | 15 | TRBV19 | . | TGTGCCAGTAGCCCTAAATCCGAGCCTACAGATACGCAGTATTTT | CASSPKSEPTDTQYF
. | TRBJ1-2 | 14 | TRBV9 | . | TGTGCCAGCAGCGTAGATGTCCGAGACTATGGCTACACCTTC | CASSVDVRDYGYTF
TRBD1 | TRBJ2-7 | 13 | TRBV18 | . | TGTGCCAGCACACAGGGGGGAGGCTACGAGCAGTACTTC | CASTQGGGYEQYF
TRBD1 | TRBJ1-2 | 12 | TRBV5-6 | . | TGTGCCAGCAGCTCGGGACAGCAAGGCTACACCTTC | CASSSGQQGYTF
TRBD1 | TRBJ1-3 | 19 | TRBV5-1 | . | TGCGCCAGCAGCCGGACTTTCCGACAGGGGGCAACGTCTGGAAACACCATATATTTT | CASSRTFRQGATSGNTIYF
. | TRBJ1-4 | 15 | TRBV25-1 | . | TGTGCCAGCAGTGAATCTTGGGGAATTTGGGAAAAACTGTTTTTT | CASSESWGIWEKLFF
TRBD2 | TRBJ2-3 | 17 | TRBV5-6 | . | TGTGCCAGCAGCCGTGCTAGCGGGAGAGGTATCACAGATACGCAGTATTTT | CASSRASGRGITDTQYF
. | TRBJ1-2 | 16 | TRBV2 | . | TGTGCCAGCAGTGTTCAACAGGGTGGGCCGTCGGGTGGCTACACCTTC | CASSVQQGGPSGGYTF
. | TRBJ1-3 | 15 | TRBV5-4 | few | TGTGCCAGCAGCTTGACCAGCGGGGGACTTGACACCATATATTTT | CASSLTSGGLDTIYF
TRBD1 | TRBJ2-7 | 13 | TRBV27 | . | TGTGCCAGCAGGGGACAGGGAGCCTACGAGCAGTACTTC | CASRGQGAYEQYF